This TCR beta chain is from a study of blood T cell repertoires in COVID-19. At the level of the study: PBMCs, B-cell-depleted T cells, or T cells provided the cDNA or gDNA that made up the material.

The data were produced by immunoSEQ multiplex PCR, yet TCRdb's version contains in-frame clones alone and is incomplete. The sample lists 130,000 or so clones; 80% to 85% were seen once. A few counts support this clone. This sequence was found in a man aged 55 to 69 with acute or convalescent COVID-19. Input material: peripheral blood.

This CDR3 reads CASSPDRAGTNEKLFF. The CDR3 DNA sequence: TGTGCCAGCAGCCCCGACAGGGCGGGAACTAATGAAAAACTGTTTTTT. The V and J genes are TRBV7-8 and TRBJ1-4; TRBD1 aligns across 7 bases. This CDR3 has 16 amino acids. The V segment lost 5 bases and the J segment 1 base; nucleotides outside the gene matches: 7. CDR1 is SGHVS and CDR2 is FQNEAQ in the germline V gene.